The TCR beta chain described here comes from a study of T cell responses to AZD1222 COVID-19 vaccine. The table lists this clone with a count of one. TCRdb keeps only in-frame clones here, not all; method: immunoSEQ multiplex PCR. The table lists 90,000 to 120,000 clones, 89% of them singletons. Trimming took 11 bases from V and 5 from J; bases not matched to a gene: 6. The CDR3 is 12 amino acids. Germline V lookup: CDR1 LNHDA, CDR2 SQIVND (reference sequence). The source material was peripheral blood, sampled on day 0 of AZD1222 vaccination. The chain combines TRBV19 with TRBJ2-1; TRBD2 matches at 7 bases. This receptor was taken from an adult in good health. CDR3 loop: CAATTSHNEQFF. The CDR3, as DNA: TGTGCCGCGACGACTAGCCACAATGAGCAGTTCTTC.